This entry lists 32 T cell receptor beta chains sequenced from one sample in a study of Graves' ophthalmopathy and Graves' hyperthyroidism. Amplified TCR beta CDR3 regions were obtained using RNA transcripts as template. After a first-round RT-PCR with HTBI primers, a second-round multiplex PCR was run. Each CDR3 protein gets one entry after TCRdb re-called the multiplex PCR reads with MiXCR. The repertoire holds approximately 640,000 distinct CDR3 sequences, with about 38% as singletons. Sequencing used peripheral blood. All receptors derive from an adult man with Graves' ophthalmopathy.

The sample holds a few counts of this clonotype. For the CDR3, the DNA is TGTGCCAGCAGCCCCAGGGGAACCTTCTACGAGCAGTACTTC. This codes for CASSPRGTFYEQYF. The chain uses TRBV7-9 and TRBJ2-7, with TRBD1 as a possible D gene (6 bases). Trimming took off 5 bases at V and 3 bases at J, with 14 bases between the two ends. Germline V gene sequence: CDR1 SEHNR, CDR2 FQNEAQ (reference sequence). This CDR3 is 14 amino acids long. The variable domain in full, with the rest retrieved from reference TRBV7-9 and TRBJ2-7, is DTGVSQNPRHKITKRGQNVTFRCDPISEHNRLYWYRQTLGQGPEFLTYFQNEAQLEKSRLLSDRFSAERPKGSFSTLEIQRTEQGDSAMYLCASSPRGTFYEQYFGPGTRLTVT.

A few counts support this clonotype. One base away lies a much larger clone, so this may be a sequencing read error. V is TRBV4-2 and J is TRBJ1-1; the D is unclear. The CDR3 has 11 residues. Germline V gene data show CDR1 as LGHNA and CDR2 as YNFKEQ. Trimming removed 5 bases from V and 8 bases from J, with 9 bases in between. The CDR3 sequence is CASSSEEEAFF. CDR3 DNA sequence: TGTGCCAGCAGCTCTGAAGAAGAAGCTTTCTTT.

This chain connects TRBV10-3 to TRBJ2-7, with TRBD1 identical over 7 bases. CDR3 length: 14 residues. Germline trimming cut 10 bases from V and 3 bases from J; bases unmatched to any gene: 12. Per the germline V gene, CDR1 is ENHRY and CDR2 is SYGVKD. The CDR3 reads CASMNRGLNYEQYF. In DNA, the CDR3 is TGTGCCAGCATGAACAGGGGCCTAAACTACGAGCAGTACTTC.

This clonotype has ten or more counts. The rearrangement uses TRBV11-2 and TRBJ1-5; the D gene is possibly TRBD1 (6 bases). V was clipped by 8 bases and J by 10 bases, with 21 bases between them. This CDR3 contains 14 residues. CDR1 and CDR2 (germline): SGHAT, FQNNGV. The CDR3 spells CASSRGGPKGPQHF. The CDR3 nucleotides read TGTGCCAGCTCTCGGGGGGGGCCCAAGGGTCCCCAGCATTTT.

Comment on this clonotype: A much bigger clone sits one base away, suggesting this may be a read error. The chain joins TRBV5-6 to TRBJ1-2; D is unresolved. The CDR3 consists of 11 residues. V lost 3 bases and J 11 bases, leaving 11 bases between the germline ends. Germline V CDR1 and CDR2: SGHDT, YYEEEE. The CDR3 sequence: CASSWAEFYTF. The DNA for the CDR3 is TGTGCCAGCAGCTGGGCCGAATTTTACACCTTC.

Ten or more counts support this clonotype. The CDR3 sequence: CASGLAGVTGELFF. As DNA, the CDR3 is TGTGCCAGTGGACTAGCGGGAGTAACCGGGGAGCTGTTTTTT. The V call is TRBV19, the J call TRBJ2-2; 13 bases map to TRBD2. CDR1 LNHDA and CDR2 SQIVND come from the germline V gene (reference sequence). V was pared by 8 bases and J by 5 bases, with 2 bases of the junction left unmatched. The CDR3 length is 14 residues.

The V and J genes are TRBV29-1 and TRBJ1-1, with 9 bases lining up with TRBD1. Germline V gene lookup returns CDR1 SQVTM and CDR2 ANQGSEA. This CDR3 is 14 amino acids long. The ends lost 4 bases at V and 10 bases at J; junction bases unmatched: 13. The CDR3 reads CSVARSGQGGLAFF. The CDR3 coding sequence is TGCAGCGTTGCACGGTCGGGACAGGGAGGTCTAGCTTTCTTT. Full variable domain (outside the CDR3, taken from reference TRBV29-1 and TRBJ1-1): SAVISQKPSRDICQRGTSLTIQCQVDSQVTMMFWYRQQPGQSLTLIATANQGSEATYESGFVIDKFPISRPNLTFSTLTVSNMSPEDSSIYLCSVARSGQGGLAFFGQGTRLTVV.

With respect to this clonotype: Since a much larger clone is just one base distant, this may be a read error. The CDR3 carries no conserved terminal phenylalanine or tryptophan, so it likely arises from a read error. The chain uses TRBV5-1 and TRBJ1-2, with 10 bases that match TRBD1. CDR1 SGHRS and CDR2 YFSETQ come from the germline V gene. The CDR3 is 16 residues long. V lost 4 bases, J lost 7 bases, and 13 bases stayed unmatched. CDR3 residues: CASSPVPPGQGLGYTL. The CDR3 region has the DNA TGCGCCAGCAGCCCGGTACCTCCGGGACAGGGGCTTGGCTACACCCTC.

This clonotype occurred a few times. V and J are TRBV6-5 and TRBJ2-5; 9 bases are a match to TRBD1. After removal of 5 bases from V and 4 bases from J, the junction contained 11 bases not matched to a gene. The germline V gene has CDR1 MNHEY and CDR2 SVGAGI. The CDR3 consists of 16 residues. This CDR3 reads CASSPPQGQGSETQYF. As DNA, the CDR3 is TGTGCCAGCAGTCCCCCCCAGGGACAGGGATCAGAGACCCAGTACTTC.

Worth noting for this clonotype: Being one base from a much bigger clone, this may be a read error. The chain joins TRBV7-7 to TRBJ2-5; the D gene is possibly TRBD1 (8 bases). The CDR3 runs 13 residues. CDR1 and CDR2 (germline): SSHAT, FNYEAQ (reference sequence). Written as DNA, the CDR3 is TGTGCCAGCAGTGTACAGGGGGGGGAGACCCGGTACTTC. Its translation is CASSVQGGETRYF.

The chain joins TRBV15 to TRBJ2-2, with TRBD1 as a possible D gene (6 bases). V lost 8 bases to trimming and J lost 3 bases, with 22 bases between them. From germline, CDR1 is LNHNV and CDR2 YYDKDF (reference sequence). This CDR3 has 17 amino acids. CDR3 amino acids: CATAPGVDHGYTGELFF. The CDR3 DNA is TGTGCCACCGCCCCAGGGGTTGACCATGGCTACACCGGGGAGCTGTTTTTT. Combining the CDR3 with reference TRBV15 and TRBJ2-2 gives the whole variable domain DAMVIQNPRYQVTQFGKPVTLSCSQTLNHNVMYWYQQKSSQAPKLLFHYYDKDFNNEADTPDNFQSRRPNTSFCFLDIRSPGLGDTAMYLCATAPGVDHGYTGELFFGEGSRLTVL.

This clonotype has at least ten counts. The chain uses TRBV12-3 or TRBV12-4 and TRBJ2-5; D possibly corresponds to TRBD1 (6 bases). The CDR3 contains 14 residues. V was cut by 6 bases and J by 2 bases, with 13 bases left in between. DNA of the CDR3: TGTGCCAGCAGCTCCCTCCAGGGGCAAGAGACCCAGTACTTC. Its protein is CASSSLQGQETQYF.

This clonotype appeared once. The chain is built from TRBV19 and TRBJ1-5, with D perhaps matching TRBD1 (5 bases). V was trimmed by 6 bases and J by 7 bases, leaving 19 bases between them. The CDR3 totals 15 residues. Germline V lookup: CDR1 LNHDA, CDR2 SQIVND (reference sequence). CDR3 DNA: TGTGCCAGTAGAAGAGGACGGGGGACGAGGCAGCCCCAGCATTTT. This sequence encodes CASRRGRGTRQPQHF.

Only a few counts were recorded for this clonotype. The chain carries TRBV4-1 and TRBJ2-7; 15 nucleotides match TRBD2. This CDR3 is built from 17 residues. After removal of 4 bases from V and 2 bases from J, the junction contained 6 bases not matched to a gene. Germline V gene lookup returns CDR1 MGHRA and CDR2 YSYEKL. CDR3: CASSPGLAGGTTYEQYF. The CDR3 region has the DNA TGCGCCAGCAGCCCGGGACTAGCGGGAGGAACCACCTACGAGCAGTACTTC.

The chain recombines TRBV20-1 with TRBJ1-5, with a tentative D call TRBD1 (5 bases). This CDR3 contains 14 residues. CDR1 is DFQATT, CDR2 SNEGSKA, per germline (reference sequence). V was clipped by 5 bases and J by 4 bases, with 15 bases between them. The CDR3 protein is CSAGSRTPNQPQHF. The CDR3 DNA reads TGCAGTGCTGGGTCCAGGACACCTAATCAGCCCCAGCATTTT.

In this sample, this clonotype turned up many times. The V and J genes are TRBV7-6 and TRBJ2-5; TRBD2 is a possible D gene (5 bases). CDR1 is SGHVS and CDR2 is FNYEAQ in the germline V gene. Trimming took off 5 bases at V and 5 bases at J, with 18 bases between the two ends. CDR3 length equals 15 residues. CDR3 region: CASSPTGILTETQYF. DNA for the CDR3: TGTGCCAGCAGCCCGACCGGGATCTTAACGGAGACCCAGTACTTC.

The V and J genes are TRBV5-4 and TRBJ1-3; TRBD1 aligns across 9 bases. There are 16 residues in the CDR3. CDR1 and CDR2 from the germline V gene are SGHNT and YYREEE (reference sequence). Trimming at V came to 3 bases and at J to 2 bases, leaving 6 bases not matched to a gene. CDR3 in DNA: TGTGCCAGCAGCTACCATAGACAGGGGGCTGGAAACACCATATATTTT. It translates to CASSYHRQGAGNTIYF.

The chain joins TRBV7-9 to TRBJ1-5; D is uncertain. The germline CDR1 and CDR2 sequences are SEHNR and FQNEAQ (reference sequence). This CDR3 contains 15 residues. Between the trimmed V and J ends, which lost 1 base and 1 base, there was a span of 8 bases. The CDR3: CASSLGPRSNQPQHF. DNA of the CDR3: TGTGCCAGCAGCTTAGGACCGAGAAGCAATCAGCCCCAGCATTTT.

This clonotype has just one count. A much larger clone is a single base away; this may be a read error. CDR3 nucleotide sequence: TGTGCCATCAGTGAGTCCCGCCCAAACCGGGGCAGGGCCTACGAGCAGTACTTC. Residues: CAISESRPNRGRAYEQYF. The chain has TRBV10-3 and TRBJ2-7; D is tentatively TRBD1 or TRBD2 (5 bases each). Germline V gene lookup returns CDR1 ENHRY and CDR2 SYGVKD. V lost 0 bases and J lost 2, with 20 bases in between. The CDR3 runs 18 residues.

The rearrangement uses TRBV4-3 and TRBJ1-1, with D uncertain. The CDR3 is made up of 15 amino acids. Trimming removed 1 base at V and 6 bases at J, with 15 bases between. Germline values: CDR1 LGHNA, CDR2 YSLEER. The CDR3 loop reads CASSQVIQVGAEAFF. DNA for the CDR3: TGCGCCAGCAGCCAAGTGATCCAGGTTGGAGCTGAAGCTTTCTTT.

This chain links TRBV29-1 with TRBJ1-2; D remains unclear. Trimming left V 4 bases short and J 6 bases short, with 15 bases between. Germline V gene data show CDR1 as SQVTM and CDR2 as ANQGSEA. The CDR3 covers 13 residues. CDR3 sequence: CSVANPGVNGYTF. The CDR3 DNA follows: TGCAGCGTTGCGAACCCGGGAGTCAATGGCTACACCTTC.

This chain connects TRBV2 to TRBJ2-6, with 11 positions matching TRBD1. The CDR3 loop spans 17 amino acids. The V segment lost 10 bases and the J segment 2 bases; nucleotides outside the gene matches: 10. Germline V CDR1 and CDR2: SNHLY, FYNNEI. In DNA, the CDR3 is TGTGCCACCGGACAGGGGGCGGCGGACACTGGGGCCAACGTCCTGACTTTC. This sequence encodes CATGQGAADTGANVLTF.

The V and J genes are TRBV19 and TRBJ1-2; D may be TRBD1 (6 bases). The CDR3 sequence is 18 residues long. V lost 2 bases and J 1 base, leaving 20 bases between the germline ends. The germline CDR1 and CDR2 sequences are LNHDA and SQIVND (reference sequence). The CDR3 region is CASSIYEGSGVLNYGYTF. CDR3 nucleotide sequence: TGTGCCAGTAGTATATATGAGGGGTCAGGGGTTCTTAACTATGGCTACACCTTC.

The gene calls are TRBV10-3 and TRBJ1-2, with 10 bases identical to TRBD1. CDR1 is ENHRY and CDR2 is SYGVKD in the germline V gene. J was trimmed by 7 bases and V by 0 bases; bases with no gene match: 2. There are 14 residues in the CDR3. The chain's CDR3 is CAISESTGGFGYTF. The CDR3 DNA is TGTGCCATCAGTGAGTCGACAGGGGGCTTTGGCTACACCTTC.

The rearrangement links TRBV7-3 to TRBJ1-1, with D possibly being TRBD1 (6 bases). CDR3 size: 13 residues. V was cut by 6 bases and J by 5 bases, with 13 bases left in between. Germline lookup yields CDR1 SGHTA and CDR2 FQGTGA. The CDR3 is CASRGGRETEAFF. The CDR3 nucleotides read TGTGCCAGCAGGGGGGGCAGGGAAACTGAAGCTTTCTTT.

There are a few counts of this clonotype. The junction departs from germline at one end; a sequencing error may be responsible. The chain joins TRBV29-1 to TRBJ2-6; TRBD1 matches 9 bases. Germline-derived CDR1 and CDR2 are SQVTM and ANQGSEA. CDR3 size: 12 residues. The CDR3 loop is CSVTGQGGTEAF. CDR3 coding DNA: TGCAGCGTGACGGGACAGGGAGGGACTGAAGCTTTC.

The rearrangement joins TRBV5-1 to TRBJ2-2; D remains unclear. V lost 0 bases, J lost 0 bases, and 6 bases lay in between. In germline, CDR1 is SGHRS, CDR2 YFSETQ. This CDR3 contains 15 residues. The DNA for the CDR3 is TGCGCCAGCAGCTTGGTTGGAACGAACACCGGGGAGCTGTTTTTT. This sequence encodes CASSLVGTNTGELFF.

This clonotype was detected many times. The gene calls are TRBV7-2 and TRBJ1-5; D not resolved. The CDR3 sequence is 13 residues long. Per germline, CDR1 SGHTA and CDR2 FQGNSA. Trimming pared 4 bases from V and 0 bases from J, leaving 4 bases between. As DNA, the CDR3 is TGTGCCAGCAGCTGGGGTAGCAATCAGCCCCAGCATTTT. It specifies CASSWGSNQPQHF.

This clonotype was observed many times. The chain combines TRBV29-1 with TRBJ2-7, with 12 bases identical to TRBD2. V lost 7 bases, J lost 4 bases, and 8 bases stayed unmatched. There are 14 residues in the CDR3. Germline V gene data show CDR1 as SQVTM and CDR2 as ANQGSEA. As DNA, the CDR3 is TGCAGCGCCGGACTAGCGGGAAGCTCTTACGAGCAGTACTTC. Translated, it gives CSAGLAGSSYEQYF.

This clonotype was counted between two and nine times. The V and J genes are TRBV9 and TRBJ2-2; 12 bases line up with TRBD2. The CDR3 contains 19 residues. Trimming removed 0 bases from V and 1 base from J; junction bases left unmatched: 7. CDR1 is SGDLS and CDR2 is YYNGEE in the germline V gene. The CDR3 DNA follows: TGTGCCAGCAGCGTAGCACTAGCGGGGGGTGAATTGAACACCGGGGAGCTGTTTTTT. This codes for CASSVALAGGELNTGELFF.

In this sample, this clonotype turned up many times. CDR3 coding DNA: TGTGCCAGCAGCTCGGGACAGGGGCTATCACCCCTCCACTTT. Protein: CASSSGQGLSPLHF. The genes are TRBV5-6 and TRBJ1-6; the match to TRBD1 covers 10 bases. The CDR3 is 14 residues long. In germline, CDR1 is SGHDT, CDR2 YYEEEE. Losses at the gene ends were 3 bases for V and 10 bases for J; bases not matched to a gene: 4.

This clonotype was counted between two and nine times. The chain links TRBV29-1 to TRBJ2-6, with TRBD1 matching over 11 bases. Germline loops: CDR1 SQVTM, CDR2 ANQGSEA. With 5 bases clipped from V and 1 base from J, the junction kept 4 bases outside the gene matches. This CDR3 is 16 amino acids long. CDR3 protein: CSVRGQGVSGANVLTF. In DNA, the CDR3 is TGCAGCGTTAGGGGACAGGGGGTTTCTGGGGCCAACGTCCTGACTTTC.